This T cell receptor (beta chain) stems from a study of T-cell reconstitution after alpha-beta-depleted transplantation in children. As it was prepared, the TCRbeta library received unique molecular identifiers. TCRdb reprocessed the PCR reads via MiXCR and lists one record per CDR3 protein. The sample has about 200,000 distinct CDR3 sequences, about 7% seen once. This clonotype was seen many times. Its antigen is undetermined. General study findings and limits: At the one-year point after transplant, T-cell counts and TCRbeta diversity were found to come mostly from T cells that had been newly produced.

CDR1 is LGHDT and CDR2 is YNNKEL in the germline V gene (reference sequence). This CDR3 has 17 residues. V gave up 3 bases and J gave up 7 bases; unmatched junction bases: 14. The chain is built from TRBV3-1 and TRBJ2-1; TRBD2 agrees at 8 bases. The sequence was obtained from a boy younger than 10 with acute lymphoblastic leukemia, due to receive a stem cell transplant. Sequences were derived from PBMCs, sampled before TCRalphabeta/CD19-depleted stem cell transplant. In nucleotides, the CDR3 is TGTGCCAGCAGCCAGGATAGCGGGGAAGTCTTGGTGAATGAGCAGTTCTTC. Protein product: CASSQDSGEVLVNEQFF.